The source of this T cell receptor (beta chain) is a study of identical twins (dated by TCRdb to about 2016). Background on the whole study: TCR alpha and beta repertoires from monozygotic twins, unrelated adults of various ages and cord blood were deep-sequenced to test whether fetal clonotypes persist. To rule out contamination, the twin experiments were replicated at different times with different library preparation protocols.

Library preparation employed 5' RACE. The sample was run on an Illumina HiSeq 2000. A universal primer binding site was introduced by template switching, and a unique molecular identifier was present in the final cDNA, enabling accurate counting of TCR cDNA molecules. First-strand cDNA for TCR alpha and beta chains was synthesized from specific primers in the conserved constant-segment region. To control for contamination, every cDNA library carried two barcodes: a SMART-Mk sample barcode plus Illumina barcodes. TruSeq adapter sequences, together with Illumina sample barcodes, were added in two successive PCR steps. The TCR alpha and beta cDNA libraries were sequenced on the Illumina HiSeq platform using custom primers. For the original study's pipeline: MiGEC processed the raw reads to extract unique molecular identifiers, while MiXCR was used to determine the CDR3 positions. For each individual, recombination models were inferred using an EM algorithm with the repgenHMM and IGoR tools. The tcR package in R was used for shared clonotype analysis, with sharing normalized by the product of cloneset sizes. To study raw recombination free of thymic and clonal selection effects, out-of-frame nonproductive sequences were analyzed. TCRdb redid the processing of the public reads, applying fastp at Q25 and MiXCR, and retained in-frame beta chains. Entries are consolidated by CDR3 protein sequence, retaining the most common genes and DNA. The V and J calls reflect TCRdb's pipeline rather than the authors' work. The sample yields 350,000 to 450,000 distinct CDR3 sequences; roughly 18% were counted once. The ten largest clones add up to more than 10% of the sample.

Reading from cysteine to phenylalanine, the CDR3 counts 15 amino acids. CDR3 DNA is the only sequence kept; it has 45 bases, read in frame from the first base. The germline V gene gives CDR1 as LGHNA and CDR2 as YSLEER. Trimming takes 0 bases off V and 6 bases off J; junction bases not matched to a gene: 4. In its sample, this clonotype was seen a few times. The clone's antigen remains unknown. No much larger clone exists at a distance of one base, and base qualities are not known. What the authors observed across the whole study: The excess sharing between twins in beta out-of-frame sequences was weaker because fewer shared sequences reduced the signal-to-noise ratio. Out-of-frame TCR alpha sharing in monozygotic twins was systematically underestimated by recombination models, whereas sharing between unrelated individuals was in agreement with the recombination models. Fewer insertions were carried by abundant cord blood beta clonotypes, a similar but weaker trend appeared in young adult naive repertoires, and no such trend appeared in memory repertoires. Conclusions relied on cross-sectional statistical analysis, since the same donors could not be followed over many years. Invariant T cells such as MAIT and iNKT could partly confound zero-insertion analyses, although diverse VJ usage argued against such confounding for most clonotypes. Compared with coincidental sharing between unrelated individuals, out-of-frame TCR alpha sequences shared between twins showed an excess of sequences with low generation probability.

Every donor in the study was a healthy Caucasian. The researchers also sequenced three unrelated adults who were not twins: a male aged 18 to 30, a male aged 50 to 59, and a female aged 50 to 59. Miltenyi CD45RO+ enrichment and human naive T-cell isolation kits were used to isolate memory (CD45RO+) and naive T cells from PBMC. This receptor was taken from a man in his fifties in good health. The sequenced material came from naive T cells sorted from blood. The cell subset or site label corresponds to: cells isolated with a human naive T-cell isolation kit. Rearrangement joined TRBV4-3 to TRBJ2-2; TRBD1 aligns with 7 central bases. DNA sequence: TGCGCCAGCAGCCAAGAAGGACAGGTCGCCGGGGAGCTGTTTTTT. Translated, it gives CASSQEGQVAGELFF.